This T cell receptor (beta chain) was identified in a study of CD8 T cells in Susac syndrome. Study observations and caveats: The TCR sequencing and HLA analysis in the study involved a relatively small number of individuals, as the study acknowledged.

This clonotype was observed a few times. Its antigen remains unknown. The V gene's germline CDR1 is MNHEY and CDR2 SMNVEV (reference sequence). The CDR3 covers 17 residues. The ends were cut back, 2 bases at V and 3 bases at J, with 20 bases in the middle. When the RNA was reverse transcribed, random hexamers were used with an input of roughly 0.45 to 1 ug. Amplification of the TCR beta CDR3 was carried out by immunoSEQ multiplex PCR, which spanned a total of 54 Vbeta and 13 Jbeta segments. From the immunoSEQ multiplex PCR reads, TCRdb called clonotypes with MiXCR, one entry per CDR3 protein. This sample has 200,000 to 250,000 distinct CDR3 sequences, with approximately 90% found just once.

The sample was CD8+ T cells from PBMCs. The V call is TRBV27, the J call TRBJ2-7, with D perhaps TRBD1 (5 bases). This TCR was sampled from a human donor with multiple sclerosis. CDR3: CASSLEAGPRSLYEQYF. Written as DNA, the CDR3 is TGTGCCAGCAGTTTAGAGGCAGGGCCTCGTTCCCTCTACGAGCAGTACTTC.